This T cell receptor (beta chain) was recovered during a study of beta chain features in type 1 diabetes. Study-level results: Healthy donors had naive, central memory and Treg TCRB repertoires that appeared less similar than those seen among patients. TCRB CDR3 length was moderately but significantly reduced in all four CD4+ subsets of Type 1 diabetes patients.

Reverse transcription of all isolated RNA meant that expressed TCRB transcripts were sequenced. Read counts averaged roughly 3.7 million for samples of naive, central memory and regulatory T cells. The repertoire was sequenced with immunoSEQ multiplex PCR; TCRdb's copy has only in-frame clones and lacks some. The sample yields about 150,000 clones, approximately 7.8% seen once. As concerns this clone: Its cognate antigen is unknown.

Without exception, sorted populations had purity beyond 95%. This clonotype was sampled from a woman aged 40 to 55 with type 1 diabetes. Sequenced: central memory CD4+ T cells from blood.

CDR3 loop: CASSLRGQGRSNQPQHF. CDR3 sequence (DNA): TGTGCCAGCAGTTTAAGGGGACAGGGGCGGAGCAATCAGCCCCAGCATTTT. The chain employs TRBV28 and TRBJ1-5, with TRBD1 identical over 10 bases. The CDR3 length is 17 residues. Germline V gene lookup returns CDR1 MDHEN and CDR2 SYDVKM. J was trimmed by 1 base and V by 2 bases; bases with no gene match: 5.